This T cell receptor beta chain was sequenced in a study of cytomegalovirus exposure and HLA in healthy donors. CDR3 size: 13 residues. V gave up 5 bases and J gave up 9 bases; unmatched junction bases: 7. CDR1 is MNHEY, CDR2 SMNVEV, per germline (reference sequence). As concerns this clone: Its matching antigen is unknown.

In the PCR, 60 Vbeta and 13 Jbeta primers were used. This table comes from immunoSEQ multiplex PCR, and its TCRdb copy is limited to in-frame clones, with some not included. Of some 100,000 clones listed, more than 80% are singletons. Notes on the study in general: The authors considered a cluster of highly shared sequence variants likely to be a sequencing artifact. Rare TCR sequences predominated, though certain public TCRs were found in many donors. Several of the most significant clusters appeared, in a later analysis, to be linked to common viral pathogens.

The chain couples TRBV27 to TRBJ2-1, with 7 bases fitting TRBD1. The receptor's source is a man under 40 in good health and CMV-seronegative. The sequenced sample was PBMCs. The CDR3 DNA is TGTGCCAGCAGTCGCATGACAGGGAGTGAGCAGTTCTTC. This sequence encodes CASSRMTGSEQFF.